This T cell receptor beta chain derives from a study of cytomegalovirus exposure and HLA in healthy donors. Findings and limits, study-wide: Immune exposure information available was restricted to CMV serostatus. In an earlier analysis, about 90% or about 30%: the productive usage of most TCR beta V segments. With high specificity and sensitivity, the classifier reportedly diagnosed cytomegalovirus status.

The PCR ran on 60 Vbeta and 13 Jbeta primers. Using immunoSEQ multiplex PCR, the repertoire was profiled, and TCRdb retains in-frame clones only, with some absent. The sample contains about 150,000 clones, roughly 80% of which appear only once. Details on this clone: What it binds is not known.

The length of the CDR3 is 18 residues. J lost 4 bases, V lost 4 bases, and 13 bases had no gene match. Germline loops: CDR1 MNHNS, CDR2 SASEGT. The chain links TRBV6-1 to TRBJ2-1; TRBD1 matches 10 bases. Sequencing input: PBMCs. The receptor was derived from a man aged 25-45 years in good health and CMV-seropositive. The CDR3, as DNA: TGTGCCAGCAGTGCCCCCTTATACGGACAGGGGGAATACAATGAGCAGTTCTTC. Amino acid sequence: CASSAPLYGQGEYNEQFF.